This TCR beta chain was captured by sequencing in a study of T cell responses to AZD1222 COVID-19 vaccine. Germline V CDR1 and CDR2: KGHSH, LQKENI. V lost 9 bases to trimming and J lost 4 bases; unmatched junction nucleotides: 13. CDR3 length: 15 amino acids. This clone occurred once. Produced via immunoSEQ multiplex PCR; TCRdb's table is partial and in-frame only. There are some 130,000 clones in the sample; approximately 90% occur only once, and less than 9% lies in the top ten. This TCR was sampled from an adult in good health. The chain joins TRBV18 to TRBJ1-1; TRBD1 matches 8 bases. The starting material was peripheral blood, obtained on day 0 of AZD1222 vaccination. CDR3 coding DNA: TGTGCCAGGCCCAGACAGGGGCGGTTTGGCACTGAAGCTTTCTTT. Its translation is CARPRQGRFGTEAFF. The full variable domain, with the rest looked up from reference TRBV18 and TRBJ1-1, is NAGVMQNPRHLVRRRGQEARLRCSPMKGHSHVYWYRQLPEEGLKFMVYLQKENIIDESGMPKERFSAEFPKEGPSILRIQQVVRGDSAAYFCARPRQGRFGTEAFFGQGTRLTVV.